This T cell receptor (beta chain) was recovered during a study of blood T cell repertoires in COVID-19 (dated by TCRdb to about 2020). With regard to the full study: Collaborator samples came from the United States, Italy and Spain and covered acute and convalescent phases of COVID-19. The material from the prospective study consisted of cDNA or gDNA derived from T cells, B-cell-depleted T cells, or PBMCs. HLA class I and class II types, where available, came from metadata supplied by the sample provider rather than from assay-based typing. The repertoires were made available in a free public database intended to serve as a resource for research on the immune response to SARS-CoV-2. The samples were drawn from two sources: the first 160 participants of the ongoing ImmuneRACE study, and 950 to 1,500 subjects contributed by 6 global collaborators. The dataset comprised deeply sampled blood TCRbeta repertoires from subjects exposed to, actively infected with, or recovered from COVID-19. Nearly every sample came with metadata listing a de-identified subject ID, COVID-19 status, age in years and sex.

The collaborating institutions used their own protocols to collect whole blood in K2EDTA tubes. For TCRbeta analysis, collaborators shipped samples as frozen whole blood, isolated PBMCs, or DNA extracted from either of those sample types. The immunoSEQ Assay, a bias-controlled multiplex PCR, was used to amplify TCRbeta CDR3 regions from genomic DNA. As for how the authors treated the data: Within the assay, amplification of reference gene primers was used to estimate how many nucleated cells each sample contained. Sequence reads were collapsed and filtered to measure the absolute abundance of every unique TCRbeta CDR3 rearrangement. For each sample, productive Simpson clonality was calculated by taking the square root of Simpson's diversity index across productive rearrangements. This is the immuneACCESS table as TCRdb keeps it, with only in-frame sequences that have V and J called. A part of the clones is gone; compared with another copy, unresolved V genes explain less than half, and the rest is unexplained. The V and J calls and clone size are taken from that table; D and trimming were inferred from the DNA. Within this sample are almost 300,000 clones, with around 87% of them counted one time only. The top ten constitute 1% to 1.5% of the sample.

This clone has just a few counts. Its antigen remains unidentified. Base qualities are not at hand, and no much larger clone is one base apart. Broad study findings and their caveats: Clinical and demographic metadata were provided uncurated, with the amount varying by source and participant.

The germline V gene encodes CDR1 WNHNN and CDR2 SYGVQD (reference sequence). The CDR3 starts with the cysteine, ends with the phenylalanine, and has 20 residues. Only the CDR3 portion is preserved as DNA: 60 bases, with reading frame beginning at the first base. Deletion took 2 bases off V and 2 bases off J, with a span of 26 bases between the germline ends. The source material was peripheral blood. This receptor was obtained from a man between 65 and 85 years old with acute or convalescent COVID-19. Here the chain combines TRBV10-1 and TRBJ2-3; TRBD2 is possibly the D segment (6 matching bases). The nucleotide sequence reads as follows: TGCGCCAGCAGTGAGGGCCGTGATAAAGGAGGGGTCCTTTCCACAGATACGCAGTATTTT. This is translated as CASSEGRDKGGVLSTDTQYF.